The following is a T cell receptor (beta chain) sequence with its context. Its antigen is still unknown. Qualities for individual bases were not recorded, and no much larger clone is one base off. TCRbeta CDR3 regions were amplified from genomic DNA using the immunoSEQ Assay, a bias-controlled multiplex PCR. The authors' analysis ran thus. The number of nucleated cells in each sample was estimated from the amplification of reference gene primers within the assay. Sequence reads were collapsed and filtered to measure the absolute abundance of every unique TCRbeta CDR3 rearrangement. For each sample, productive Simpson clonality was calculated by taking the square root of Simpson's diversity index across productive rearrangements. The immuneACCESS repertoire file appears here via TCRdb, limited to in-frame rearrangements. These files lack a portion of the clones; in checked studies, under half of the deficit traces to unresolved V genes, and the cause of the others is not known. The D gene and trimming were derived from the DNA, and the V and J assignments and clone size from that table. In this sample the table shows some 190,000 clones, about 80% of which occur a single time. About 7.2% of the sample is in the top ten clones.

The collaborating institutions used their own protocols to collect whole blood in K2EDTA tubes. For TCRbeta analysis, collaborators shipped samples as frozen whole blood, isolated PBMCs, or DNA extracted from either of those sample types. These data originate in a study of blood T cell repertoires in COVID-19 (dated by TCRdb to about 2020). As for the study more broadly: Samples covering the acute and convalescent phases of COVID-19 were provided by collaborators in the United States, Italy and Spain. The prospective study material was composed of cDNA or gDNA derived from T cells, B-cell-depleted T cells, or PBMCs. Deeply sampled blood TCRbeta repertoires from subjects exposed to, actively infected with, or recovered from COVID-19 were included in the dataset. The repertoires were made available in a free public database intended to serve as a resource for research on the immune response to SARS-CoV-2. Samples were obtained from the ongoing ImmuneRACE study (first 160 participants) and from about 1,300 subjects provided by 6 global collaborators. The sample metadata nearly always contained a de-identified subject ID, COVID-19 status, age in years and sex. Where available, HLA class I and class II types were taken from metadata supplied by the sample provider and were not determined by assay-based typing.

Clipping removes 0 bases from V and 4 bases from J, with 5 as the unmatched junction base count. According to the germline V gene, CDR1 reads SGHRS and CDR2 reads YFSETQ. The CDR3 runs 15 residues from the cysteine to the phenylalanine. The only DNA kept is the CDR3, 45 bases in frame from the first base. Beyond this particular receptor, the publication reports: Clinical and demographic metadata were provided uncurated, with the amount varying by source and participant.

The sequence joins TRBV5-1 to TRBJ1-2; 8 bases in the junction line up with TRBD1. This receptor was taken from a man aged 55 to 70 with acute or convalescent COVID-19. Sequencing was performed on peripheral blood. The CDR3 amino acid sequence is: CASSLEPGGVYGYTF. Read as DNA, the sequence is TGCGCCAGCAGCTTGGAGCCAGGGGGCGTCTATGGCTACACCTTC.